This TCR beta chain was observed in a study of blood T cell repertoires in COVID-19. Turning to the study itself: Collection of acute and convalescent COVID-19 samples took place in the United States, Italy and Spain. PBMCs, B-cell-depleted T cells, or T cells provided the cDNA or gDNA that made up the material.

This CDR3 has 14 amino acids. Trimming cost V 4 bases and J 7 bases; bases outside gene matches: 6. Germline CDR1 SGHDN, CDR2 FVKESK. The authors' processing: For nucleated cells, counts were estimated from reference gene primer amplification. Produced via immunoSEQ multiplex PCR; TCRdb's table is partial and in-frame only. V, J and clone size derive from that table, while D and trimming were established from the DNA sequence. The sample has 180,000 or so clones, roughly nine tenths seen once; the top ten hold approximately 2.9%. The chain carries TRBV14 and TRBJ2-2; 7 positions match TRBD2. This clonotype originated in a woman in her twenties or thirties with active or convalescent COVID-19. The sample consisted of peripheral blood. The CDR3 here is CASSPSLAVGELFF. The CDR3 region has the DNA TGTGCCAGCAGCCCTTCTCTAGCGGTCGGGGAGCTGTTTTTT.